A single count supports the clone carrying this T cell receptor beta chain. Antigen unknown. The source of the sample is a study of a mutant IDH1 vaccine in newly diagnosed glioma. At the level of the study: Vaccines were begun 4-6 weeks after radiotherapy alone, or with temozolomide cycles. Patients previously underwent radiotherapy, temozolomide, or both, and most underwent both.

Specified time point: week 5, during vaccination. Doses comprised 300 ug of mutant IDH1 20-mer peptide each, plus topical imiquimod. Those who donated had recent WHO grade 3 or 4 IDH1-mutant, ATRX-lost astrocytomas. The V gene's germline CDR1 is SGHNT and CDR2 YYREEE (reference sequence). This CDR3 comprises 13 residues. With 5 bases clipped from V and 11 bases from J, the junction kept 9 bases outside the gene matches. Generated by immunoSEQ multiplex PCR, the TCRdb table keeps only in-frame clones and is missing some. The table includes over 50,000 clones, 70% to 90% detected once. The sequence derives from a woman aged 40-49 years with glioma. Specimen: PBMCs, collected from a glioma patient whose treatment included an IDH1 peptide vaccine. The chain carries TRBV5-4 and TRBJ1-1; 10 bases are shared with TRBD1. For the CDR3, the DNA is TGTGCCAGCAGTCCGGGACAGGGGTTTTTGGCTTTCTTT. Translated, it gives CASSPGQGFLAFF. The variable domain in full, completed from reference TRBV5-4 and TRBJ1-1, reads ETGVTQSPTHLIKTRGQQVTLRCSSQSGHNTVSWYQQALGQGPQFIFQYYREEENGRGNFPPRFSGLQFPNYSSELNVNALELDDSALYLCASSPGQGFLAFFGQGTRLTVV.